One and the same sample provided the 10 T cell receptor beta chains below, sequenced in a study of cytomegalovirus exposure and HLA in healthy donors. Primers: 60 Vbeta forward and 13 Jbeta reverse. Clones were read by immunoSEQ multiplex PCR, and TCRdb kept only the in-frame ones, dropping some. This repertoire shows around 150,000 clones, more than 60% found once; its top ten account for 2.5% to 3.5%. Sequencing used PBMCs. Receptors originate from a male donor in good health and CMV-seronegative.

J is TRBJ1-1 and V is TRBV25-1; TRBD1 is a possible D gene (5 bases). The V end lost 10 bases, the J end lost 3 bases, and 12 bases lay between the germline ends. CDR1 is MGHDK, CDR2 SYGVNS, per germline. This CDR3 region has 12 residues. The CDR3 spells CATQLGDTEAFF. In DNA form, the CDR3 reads TGTGCCACCCAGCTAGGGGACACTGAAGCTTTCTTT.

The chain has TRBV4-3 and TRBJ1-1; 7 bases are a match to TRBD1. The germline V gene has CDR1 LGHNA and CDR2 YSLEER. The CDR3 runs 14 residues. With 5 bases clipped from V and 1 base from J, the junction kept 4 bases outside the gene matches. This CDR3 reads CASSKRQGNTEAFF. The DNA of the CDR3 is TGCGCCAGCAGCAAAAGACAGGGGAACACTGAAGCTTTCTTT.

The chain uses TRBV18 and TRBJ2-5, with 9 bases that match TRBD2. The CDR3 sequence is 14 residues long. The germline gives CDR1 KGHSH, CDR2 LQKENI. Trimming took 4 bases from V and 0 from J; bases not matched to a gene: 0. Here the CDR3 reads CASSRLADQETQYF. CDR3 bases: TGTGCCAGCTCACGACTAGCGGACCAAGAGACCCAGTACTTC.

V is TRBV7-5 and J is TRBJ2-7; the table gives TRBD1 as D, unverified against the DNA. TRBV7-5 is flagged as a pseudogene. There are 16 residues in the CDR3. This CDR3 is CARSRIRDSLDYEQYF. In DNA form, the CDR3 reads TGTGCCAGAAGCCGGATCCGGGACAGCCTTGACTACGAGCAGTACTTC.

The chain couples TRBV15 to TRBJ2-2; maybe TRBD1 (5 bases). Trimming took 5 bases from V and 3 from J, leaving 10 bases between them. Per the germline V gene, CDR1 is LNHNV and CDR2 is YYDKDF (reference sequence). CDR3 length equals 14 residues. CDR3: CATSSGFDTGELFF. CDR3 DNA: TGTGCCACCAGCTCAGGGTTCGACACCGGGGAGCTGTTTTTT. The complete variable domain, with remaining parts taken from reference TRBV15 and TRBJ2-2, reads DAMVIQNPRYQVTQFGKPVTLSCSQTLNHNVMYWYQQKSSQAPKLLFHYYDKDFNNEADTPDNFQSRRPNTSFCFLDIRSPGLGDTAMYLCATSSGFDTGELFFGEGSRLTVL.

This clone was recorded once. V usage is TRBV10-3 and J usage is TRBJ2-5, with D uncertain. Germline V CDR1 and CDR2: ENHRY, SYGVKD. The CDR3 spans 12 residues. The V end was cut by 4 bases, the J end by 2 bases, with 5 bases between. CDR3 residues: CAISVRQETQYF. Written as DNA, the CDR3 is TGTGCCATCAGTGTGCGTCAAGAGACCCAGTACTTC.

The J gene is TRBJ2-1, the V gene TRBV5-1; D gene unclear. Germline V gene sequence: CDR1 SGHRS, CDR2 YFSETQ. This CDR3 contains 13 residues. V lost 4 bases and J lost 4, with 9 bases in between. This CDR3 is CASSDTEYNEQFF. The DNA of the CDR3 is TGCGCCAGCAGCGATACAGAGTACAATGAGCAGTTCTTC.

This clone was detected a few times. For the CDR3, the DNA is TGTGCTAGTTCGACTTTATCCTACGAGCAGTACTTC. Its translation is CASSTLSYEQYF. This chain links TRBV12-5 with TRBJ2-7, with unresolved D. V was cut by 8 bases and J by 1 base, with 9 bases left in between. The germline gives CDR1 LGHNT, CDR2 FRNRAP. There are 12 residues in the CDR3.

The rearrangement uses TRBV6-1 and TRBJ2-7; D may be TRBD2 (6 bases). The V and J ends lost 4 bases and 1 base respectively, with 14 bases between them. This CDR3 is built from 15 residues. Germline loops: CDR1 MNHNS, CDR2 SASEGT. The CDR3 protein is CASSGDFSLSYEQYF. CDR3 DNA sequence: TGTGCCAGCAGTGGGGACTTCTCACTGTCCTACGAGCAGTACTTC.

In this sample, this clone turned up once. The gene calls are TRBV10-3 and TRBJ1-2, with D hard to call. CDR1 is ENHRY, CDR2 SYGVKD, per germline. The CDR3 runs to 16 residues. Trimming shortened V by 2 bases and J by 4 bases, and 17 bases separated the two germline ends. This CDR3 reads CAISEKGARDLYGYTF. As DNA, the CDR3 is TGTGCCATCAGTGAGAAGGGAGCGCGAGACCTCTATGGCTACACCTTC.